This T cell receptor beta chain was identified in a study of shared clonotypes between healthy human individuals. The CDR3 covers 15 residues. Germline V gene lookup returns CDR1 SSHAT and CDR2 FNYEAQ (reference sequence). The germline V and J ends were trimmed by 3 bases and 2 bases, with 12 bases remaining between them. With regard to this clone: What it recognizes is unknown.

TCRdb keeps only in-frame clones here, not all; method: immunoSEQ multiplex PCR. The sample lists around 2,000,000 clones; about 92% were seen once. Study conclusions and caveats: Among non-shared clonotypes, generation probabilities were lower than among those shared by all four donors.

Naive CD8 cells lacked CD45RO, underwent positive selection for CCR7 and left out terminally differentiated effector memory CD45RA+ cells. The sequenced sample was naive CD8+ T cells from PBMCs. The TCR sequence derives from a man younger than 30 in good health. Some clones in this sample may be carry-over from other donors' samples. J is TRBJ2-3 and V is TRBV7-7; D possibly corresponds to TRBD2 (5 bases). CDR3 loop: CASSFSSRYTDTQYF. The CDR3 coding sequence is TGTGCCAGCAGCTTTTCTAGCCGTTACACAGATACGCAGTATTTT.